This T cell receptor (beta chain) was sequenced during a study of cytomegalovirus exposure and HLA in healthy donors. The CDR3 totals 14 residues. Trimming took off 2 bases at V and 0 bases at J, with 4 bases between the two ends. Germline V gene sequence: CDR1 SNHLY, CDR2 FYNNEI. Primers: 60 Vbeta forward and 13 Jbeta reverse. The data were produced by immunoSEQ multiplex PCR, yet TCRdb's version contains in-frame clones alone and is incomplete. There are about 110,000 clones in the sample; about two thirds occur only once, and less than 3.5% lies in the top ten. Material for sequencing was PBMCs. This rearrangement joins TRBV2 to TRBJ1-4; no clear D gene. This receptor was identified in a female donor in good health and CMV-seronegative. CDR3 amino acids: CASSEYATNEKLFF. CDR3 coding DNA: TGTGCCAGCAGTGAATATGCAACTAATGAAAAACTGTTTTTT.